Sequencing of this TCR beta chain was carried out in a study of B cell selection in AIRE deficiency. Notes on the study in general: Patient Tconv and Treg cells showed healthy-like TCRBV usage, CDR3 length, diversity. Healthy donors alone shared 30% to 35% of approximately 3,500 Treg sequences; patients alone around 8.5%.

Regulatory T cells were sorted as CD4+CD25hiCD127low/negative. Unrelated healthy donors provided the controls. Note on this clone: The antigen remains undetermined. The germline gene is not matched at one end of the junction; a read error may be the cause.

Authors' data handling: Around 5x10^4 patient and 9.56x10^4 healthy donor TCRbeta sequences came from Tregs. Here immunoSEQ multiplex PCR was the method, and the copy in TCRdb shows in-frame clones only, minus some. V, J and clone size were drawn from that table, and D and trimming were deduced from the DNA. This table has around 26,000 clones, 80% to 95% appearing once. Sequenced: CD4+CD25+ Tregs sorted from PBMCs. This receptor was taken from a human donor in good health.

CDR3 sequence: CASGQGDYGYTF. In DNA, the CDR3 is TGTGCCAGCGGACAGGGGGACTACGGCTACACCTTC. This chain links TRBV6-6 with TRBJ1-2, with 10 nucleotides matching TRBD1. CDR1 is MNHNY, CDR2 SVGAGI, per germline (reference sequence). This CDR3 contains 12 residues.